This is a list of T cell receptor beta chains from one sample in a study of T cell repertoires in cytomegalovirus infection. TCRdb re-called the reads through MiXCR, storing one row per CDR3 protein. The data show roughly 800,000 distinct CDR3 sequences, roughly 28% seen once. These TCRs' antigens remain unknown. Material: cultured CD8+ T cells from PBMCs, obtained from culture after CMV antigen stimulation. The source is a human donor in good health (CMV status not recorded). Some clones in this sample may be carry-over from other donors' samples. Both conserved end residues are part of each CDR3. A D gene is named only where the DNA matches it firmly. Size is omitted from some rows. Given values are once, few, many or a class for expanded clones.

>TRBJ1-5|few|NA|TRBV11-1
CASSLALKWINQPQHF
TGTGCCAGCAGCTTAGCTCTCAAATGGATCAATCAGCCCCAGCATTTT
>TRBJ2-3|NA|TRBD2|TRBV6-5
CASSYSGASGDTDTQYF
TGTGCCAGCAGTTACTCGGGCGCTAGCGGGGACACAGATACGCAGTATTTT
>TRBJ2-2|NA|TRBD1|TRBV7-9
CASSLPRTGLNTGELFF
TGTGCCAGCAGCTTACCCAGGACAGGCCTGAACACCGGGGAGCTGTTTTTT
>TRBJ1-2|few|NA|TRBV28
CASSFGDRPNGYTF
TGTGCCAGCAGTTTCGGAGACAGGCCCAATGGCTACACCTTC
>TRBJ1-2|many|NA|TRBV7-2
CASSLVGGNGYTF
TGTGCCAGCAGTCTAGTAGGGGGAAATGGCTACACCTTC
>TRBJ1-5|few|NA|TRBV6-2/TRBV6-3
CASSYGMGLSNQPQHF
TGTGCCAGCAGTTACGGGATGGGGCTCAGCAATCAGCCCCAGCATTTT
>TRBJ2-1|NA|NA|TRBV25-1
CASSESQRSSYNEQFF
TGTGCCAGCAGTGAATCCCAGCGGAGCTCCTACAATGAGCAGTTCTTC
>TRBJ2-3|many|NA|TRBV7-2
CASSLGLAPSTDTQYF
TGTGCCAGCAGCCTCGGACTGGCCCCTAGCACAGATACGCAGTATTTT
>TRBJ2-2|NA|TRBD1|TRBV4-3
CASSQEDRGDTGELFF
TGCGCCAGCAGCCAAGAAGACAGGGGAGACACCGGGGAGCTGTTTTTT
>TRBJ2-3|NA|TRBD1|TRBV29-1
CSVEKPGQGGDTQYF
TGCAGCGTTGAGAAACCGGGACAGGGGGGGGATACGCAGTATTTT
>TRBJ1-5|NA|NA|TRBV20-1
CSASKAFYSNQPQHF
TGCAGTGCTAGTAAGGCATTTTATAGCAATCAGCCCCAGCATTTT
>TRBJ1-1|few|NA|TRBV27
CASSRGGRGLEAFF
TGTGCCAGCAGTCGAGGGGGAAGGGGTCTTGAAGCTTTCTTT
>TRBJ1-2|once|NA|TRBV9
CASSGGVDYGYTF
TGTGCCAGCAGCGGTGGGGTGGACTATGGCTACACCTTC
>TRBJ2-3|few|NA|TRBV11-1
CASSPEWSTDTQYF
TGTGCCAGCAGCCCGGAGTGGTCCACAGATACGCAGTATTTT
>TRBJ2-3|NA|TRBD2|TRBV2
CASSRTSGGARTDTQYF
TGTGCCAGCAGCAGAACTAGCGGGGGGGCCCGGACAGATACGCAGTATTTT
>TRBJ1-2|NA|NA|TRBV4-1
CASSQESGGHFYGYTF
TGCGCCAGCAGCCAAGAATCAGGAGGGCATTTCTATGGCTACACCTTC
>TRBJ1-5|few|NA|TRBV5-5
CASSLEDYSNQPQHF
TGTGCCAGCAGCTTGGAGGACTATAGCAATCAGCCCCAGCATTTT
>TRBJ2-7|few|NA|TRBV15
CATSSRTRGEQYF
TGTGCCACCAGCAGCAGGACAAGGGGCGAGCAGTACTTC
>TRBJ1-2|NA|NA|TRBV28
CASSTGVRTF
TGTGCCAGCAGCACCGGGGTTAGGACCTTC
>TRBJ1-2|NA|NA|TRBV3-1
CASSQDRTDNYGYTF
TGTGCCAGCAGCCAAGATAGGACAGATAACTATGGCTACACCTTC
>TRBJ1-5|many|NA|TRBV7-6
CASSLKGDQPQHF
TGTGCCAGCAGCTTAAAGGGTGACCAGCCCCAGCATTTT
>TRBJ1-1|NA|TRBD1|TRBV6-5
CASSTGKTGYTEAFF
TGTGCCAGCAGCACGGGCAAGACAGGGTACACTGAAGCTTTCTTT
>TRBJ2-6|NA|NA|TRBV28
CASSFPSGANVLTF
TGTGCCAGCAGTTTTCCCTCTGGGGCCAACGTCCTGACTTTC
>TRBJ1-1|many|NA|TRBV27
CASSLLGDTEAFF
TGTGCCAGCAGCCTCCTGGGGGACACTGAAGCTTTCTTT
>TRBJ1-4|NA|NA|TRBV6-1
CASSEEGRVEKLFF
TGTGCCAGCAGTGAAGAGGGGCGGGTTGAAAAACTGTTTTTT
>TRBJ1-2|NA|NA|TRBV29-1
CSVWDIQNYGYTF
TGCAGCGTCTGGGACATCCAGAACTATGGCTACACCTTC
>TRBJ1-1|NA|NA|TRBV19
CASSFSLTLMNTEAFF
TGTGCCAGTAGTTTTTCTTTGACCCTCATGAACACTGAAGCTTTCTTT
>TRBJ2-3|NA|TRBD1|TRBV28
CASSRDRGPYTQYF
TGTGCCAGCAGCCGGGACAGGGGGCCATATACGCAGTATTTT
>TRBJ2-1|few|NA|TRBV7-7
CASSLVVEGEQFF
TGTGCTAGCAGCTTAGTGGTGGAAGGTGAGCAGTTCTTC
>TRBJ2-2|few|TRBD2|TRBV6-1
CASSYPKREANTGELFF
TGTGCCAGCAGTTACCCTAAGCGGGAGGCGAACACCGGGGAGCTGTTTTTT
>TRBJ2-2|NA|NA|TRBV2
CASKKQEGTGELFF
TGTGCCAGCAAGAAACAGGAGGGTACCGGGGAGCTGTTTTTT
>TRBJ2-3|NA|NA|TRBV9
CASSAEGWGSADTQYF
TGTGCCAGCAGCGCCGAGGGGTGGGGGTCGGCAGATACGCAGTATTTT
>TRBJ2-1|few|NA|TRBV29-1
CSVWGFNEQFF
TGCAGCGTCTGGGGGTTCAATGAGCAGTTCTTC
>TRBJ1-1|many|NA|TRBV7-6
CASSLISRGTEAFF
TGTGCCAGCAGCTTAATAAGCCGGGGCACTGAAGCTTTCTTT
>TRBJ2-3|NA|TRBD1|TRBV20-1
CSARGGTGAFLSTDTQYF
TGCAGTGCTAGAGGAGGGACAGGGGCTTTTCTTAGCACAGATACGCAGTATTTT
>TRBJ2-2|few|TRBD2|TRBV2
CASSLTSGATGELFF
TGTGCCAGCAGTTTGACTAGCGGGGCCACCGGGGAGCTGTTTTTT
>TRBJ2-2|few|NA|TRBV27
CASTDLPATGELFF
TGTGCCAGCACCGATCTGCCGGCCACCGGGGAGCTGTTTTTT
>TRBJ1-1|many|NA|TRBV6-1
CASSEALKVEAFF
TGTGCCAGCAGTGAAGCGCTGAAGGTTGAAGCTTTCTTT
>TRBJ2-2|many|NA|TRBV6-5
CASSYRVTGELFF
TGTGCCAGCAGTTACAGGGTCACCGGGGAGCTGTTTTTT
>TRBJ2-2|few|TRBD1|TRBV12-3/TRBV12-4
CASRPRDRLLNTGELFF
TGTGCCAGCAGGCCAAGGGACAGACTATTGAACACCGGGGAGCTGTTTTTT
>TRBJ2-1|many|NA|TRBV7-6
CASSLTRDNEQFF
TGTGCCAGCAGCTTAACCCGTGATAATGAGCAGTTCTTC
>TRBJ1-6|NA|NA|TRBV9
CASSARDAGSAPSPLHF
TGTGCCAGCAGCGCCCGGGACGCCGGGTCAGCGCCTTCACCCCTCCACTTT
>TRBJ2-2|NA|NA|TRBV7-9
CASSPRIVNTGELFF
TGTGCCAGCAGCCCCAGAATAGTGAACACCGGGGAGCTGTTTTTT
>TRBJ1-2|few|NA|TRBV4-3
CASSQDGGLGVGYTF
TGCGCCAGCAGCCAAGATGGAGGACTGGGCGTAGGCTACACCTTC
>TRBJ2-7|many|TRBD1|TRBV12-3/TRBV12-4
CASSHGTASEQYF
TGTGCCAGCAGTCATGGGACAGCGAGCGAGCAGTACTTC
>TRBJ1-2|few|NA|TRBV6-1
CASAIGPGKRLYGYTF
TGTGCCAGCGCGATAGGCCCGGGCAAAAGACTCTATGGCTACACCTTC
>TRBJ1-3|few|NA|TRBV10-3
CAITNRDSGNTIYF
TGTGCCATCACCAACAGGGATTCTGGAAACACCATATATTTT
>TRBJ1-1|few|NA|TRBV27
CASTSGVMNTEAFF
TGTGCCAGCACCTCTGGAGTGATGAACACTGAAGCTTTCTTT
>TRBJ1-2|NA|TRBD1|TRBV27
CASSSPGTGGLNYGYTF
TGTGCCAGCAGTTCGCCCGGGACAGGGGGACTTAACTATGGCTACACCTTC
>TRBJ2-1|few|NA|TRBV6-6
CASRSSRSYNEQFF
TGTGCCAGCAGGAGCTCCCGCTCCTACAATGAGCAGTTCTTC